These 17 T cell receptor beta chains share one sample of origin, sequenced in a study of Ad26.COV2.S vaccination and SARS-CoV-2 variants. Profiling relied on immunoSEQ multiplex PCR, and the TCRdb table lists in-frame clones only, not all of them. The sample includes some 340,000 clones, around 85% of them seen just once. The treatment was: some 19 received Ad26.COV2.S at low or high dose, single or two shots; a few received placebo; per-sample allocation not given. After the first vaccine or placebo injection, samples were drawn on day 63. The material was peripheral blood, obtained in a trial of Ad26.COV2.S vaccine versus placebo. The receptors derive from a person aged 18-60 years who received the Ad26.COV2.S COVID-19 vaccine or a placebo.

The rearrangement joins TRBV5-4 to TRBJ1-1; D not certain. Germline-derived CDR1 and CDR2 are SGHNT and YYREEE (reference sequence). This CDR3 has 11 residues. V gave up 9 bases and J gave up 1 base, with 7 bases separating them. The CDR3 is CATSWNTEAFF. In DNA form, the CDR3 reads TGTGCCACCTCTTGGAACACTGAAGCTTTCTTT.

DNA of the CDR3: TGTGCCAGCAGCCAAGGAGGGCTAGCGGGGGCAGATACGCAGTATTTT. Translating gives CASSQGGLAGADTQYF. The chain uses TRBV4-2 and TRBJ2-3; 10 positions agree with TRBD2. The germline V gene encodes CDR1 LGHNA and CDR2 YNFKEQ. This CDR3 is built from 16 residues. With V trimmed by 1 base and J by 4 bases, 5 bases remained unmatched.

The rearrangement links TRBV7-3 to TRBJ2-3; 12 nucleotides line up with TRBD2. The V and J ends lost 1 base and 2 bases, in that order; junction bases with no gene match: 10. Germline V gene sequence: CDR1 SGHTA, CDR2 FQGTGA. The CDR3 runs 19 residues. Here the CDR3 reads CASSLKTLRTSGDTDTQYF. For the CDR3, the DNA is TGTGCCAGCAGCTTAAAGACTCTCCGGACTAGCGGGGACACAGATACGCAGTATTTT.

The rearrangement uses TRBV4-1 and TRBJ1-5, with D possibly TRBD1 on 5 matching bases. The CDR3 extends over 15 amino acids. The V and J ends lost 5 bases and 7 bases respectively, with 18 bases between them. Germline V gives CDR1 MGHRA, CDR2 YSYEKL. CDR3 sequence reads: CASSSTAKSGQPQHF. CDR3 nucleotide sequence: TGCGCCAGCAGCTCGACAGCCAAATCGGGCCAGCCCCAGCATTTT.

CDR3 sequence: CASKGSGAEAFF. The DNA of the CDR3 is TGTGCCAGCAAGGGGAGTGGGGCTGAAGCTTTCTTT. J is TRBJ1-1 and V is TRBV12-3 or TRBV12-4, with TRBD1 as a possible D gene (5 bases). The CDR3 has 12 amino acids. The ends were cut back, 7 bases at V and 6 bases at J, with 12 bases in the middle.

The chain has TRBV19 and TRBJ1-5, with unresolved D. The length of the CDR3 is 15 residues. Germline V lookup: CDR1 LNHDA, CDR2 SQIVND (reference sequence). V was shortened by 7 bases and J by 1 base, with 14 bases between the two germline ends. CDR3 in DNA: TGTGCCAGTAATAAGGTTTCGACGAGCAATCAGCCCCAGCATTTT. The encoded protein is CASNKVSTSNQPQHF.

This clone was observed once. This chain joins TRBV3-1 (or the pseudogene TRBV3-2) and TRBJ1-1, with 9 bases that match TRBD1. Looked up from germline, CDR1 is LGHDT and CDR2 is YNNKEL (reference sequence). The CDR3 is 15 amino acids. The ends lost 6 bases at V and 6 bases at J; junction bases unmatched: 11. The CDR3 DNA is TGTGCCAGCAGTCATATCCGGGACAGGGTCTCTGAAGCTTTCTTT. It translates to CASSHIRDRVSEAFF.

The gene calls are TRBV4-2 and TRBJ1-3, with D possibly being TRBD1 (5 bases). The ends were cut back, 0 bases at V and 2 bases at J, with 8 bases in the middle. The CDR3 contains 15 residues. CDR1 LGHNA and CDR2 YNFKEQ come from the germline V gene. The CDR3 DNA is TGTGCCAGCAGCCAAGACTCAGGGCCTGGAAACACCATATATTTT. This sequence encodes CASSQDSGPGNTIYF.

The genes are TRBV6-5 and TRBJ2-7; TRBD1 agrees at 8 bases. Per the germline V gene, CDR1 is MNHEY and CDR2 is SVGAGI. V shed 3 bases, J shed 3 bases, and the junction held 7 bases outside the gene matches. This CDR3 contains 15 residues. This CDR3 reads CASSYHGTGDYEQYF. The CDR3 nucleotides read TGTGCCAGCAGTTATCACGGGACAGGAGACTACGAGCAGTACTTC.

CDR3 DNA: TGTGCCAGTGGGCAAGACGGATCGAACACCGGGGAGCTGTTTTTT. Translating it yields CASGQDGSNTGELFF. The rearrangement uses TRBV19 and TRBJ2-2, with D hard to call. Germline-derived CDR1 and CDR2 are LNHDA and SQIVND (reference sequence). The V end lost 8 bases, the J end lost 0 bases, and 13 bases lay between the germline ends. This CDR3 region has 15 residues.

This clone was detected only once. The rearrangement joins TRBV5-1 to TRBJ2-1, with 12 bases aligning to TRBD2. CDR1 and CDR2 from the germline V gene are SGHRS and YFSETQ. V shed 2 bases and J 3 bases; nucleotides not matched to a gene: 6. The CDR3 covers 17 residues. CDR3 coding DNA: TGCGCCAGCAGCTTAGGACTAGCGGGGAATATCTACAATGAGCAGTTCTTC. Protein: CASSLGLAGNIYNEQFF.

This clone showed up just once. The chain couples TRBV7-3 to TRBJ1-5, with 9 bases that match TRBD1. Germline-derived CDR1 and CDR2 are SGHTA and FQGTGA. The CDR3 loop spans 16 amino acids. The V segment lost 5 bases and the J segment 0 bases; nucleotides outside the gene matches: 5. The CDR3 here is CASSTRQGDSNQPQHF. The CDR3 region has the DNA TGTGCCAGCAGCACGCGACAGGGGGATAGCAATCAGCCCCAGCATTTT. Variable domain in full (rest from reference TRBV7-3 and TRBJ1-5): GAGVSQTPSNKVTEKGKYVELRCDPISGHTALYWYRQSLGQGPEFLIYFQGTGAADDSGLPNDRFFAVRPEGSVSTLKIQRTERGDSAVYLCASSTRQGDSNQPQHFGDGTRLSIL.

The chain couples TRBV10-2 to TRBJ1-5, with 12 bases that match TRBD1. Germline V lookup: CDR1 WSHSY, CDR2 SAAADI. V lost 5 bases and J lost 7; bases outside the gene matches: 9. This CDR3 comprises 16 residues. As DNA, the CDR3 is TGCGCCAGCAGTCAGGGGACAGGGGGCACGGGACAGCCCCAGCATTTT. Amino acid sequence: CASSQGTGGTGQPQHF.

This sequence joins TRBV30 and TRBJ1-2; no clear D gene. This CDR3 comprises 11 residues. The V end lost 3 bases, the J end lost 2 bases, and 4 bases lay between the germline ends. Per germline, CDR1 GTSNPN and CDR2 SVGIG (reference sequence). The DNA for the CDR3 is TGTGCCTGGAGCCTCAACTATGGCTACACCTTC. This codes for CAWSLNYGYTF.

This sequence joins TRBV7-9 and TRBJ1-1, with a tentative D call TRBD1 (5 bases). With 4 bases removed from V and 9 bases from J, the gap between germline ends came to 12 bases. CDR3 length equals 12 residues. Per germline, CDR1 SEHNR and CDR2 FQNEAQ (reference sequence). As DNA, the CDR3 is TGTGCCAGCAGCTCTTCTCGGGGGAAAGCTTTCTTT. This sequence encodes CASSSSRGKAFF.

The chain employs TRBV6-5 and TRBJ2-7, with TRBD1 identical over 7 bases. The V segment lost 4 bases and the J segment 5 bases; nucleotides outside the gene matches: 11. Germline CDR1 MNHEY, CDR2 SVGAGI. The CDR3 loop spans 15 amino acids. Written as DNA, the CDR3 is TGTGCCAGCAGTTCCCCTTCGACAGGGCAGGACGAGCAGTACTTC. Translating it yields CASSSPSTGQDEQYF.

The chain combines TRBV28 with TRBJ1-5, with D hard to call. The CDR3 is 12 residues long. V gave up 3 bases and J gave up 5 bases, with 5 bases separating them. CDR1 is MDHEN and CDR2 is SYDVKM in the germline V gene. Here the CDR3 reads CASSFRDQPQHF. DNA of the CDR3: TGTGCCAGCAGTTTTCGGGATCAGCCCCAGCATTTT.